This T cell receptor beta chain was sequenced during a study of CD8+CD57+ T cells in acquired aplastic anemia. Turning to the study itself: The average for DNA from sorted CD4+ and CD8+ cells was 2.5 to 4 ug. General study findings and limits: There were over 25 CD8+ CDR3 sequences that occurred in both patients and controls.

Genomic DNA constituted the template upon which TCR beta VDJ and CDR3 profiling was performed. TCRdb re-called the reads through MiXCR, storing one row per CDR3 protein. This repertoire shows about 170,000 distinct CDR3 sequences, around 50% found once; its top ten account for around 1%. J was trimmed by 4 bases and V by 6 bases; bases with no gene match: 7. There are 14 residues in the CDR3. Many counts were recorded for this clonotype. Antigen: not known. Individuals selected for sequencing had exhibited CD8+CD57+ cell expansion on flow cytometry. The diagnosis in all patients was severe acquired aplastic anemia.

The sequence was obtained from a human donor with aplastic anemia. The V and J genes are TRBV12-3 or TRBV12-4 and TRBJ1-2; 8 nucleotides line up with TRBD1. Specimen: sorted CD4+, CD8+, or CD8+CD57+ T cells (not recorded which) from PBMCs. CDR3 in amino acids: CASRPRTGIYGYTF. Here the CDR3 DNA reads TGTGCCAGCAGACCTAGGACAGGGATCTATGGCTACACCTTC.